The next 28 T cell receptor beta chains were all read from a single sample in a study of blood T cell repertoires in COVID-19. Profiled with immunoSEQ multiplex PCR; TCRdb holds only in-frame clones, not every one. The table includes approximately 290,000 clones, around 90% detected once. Sequencing was performed on PBMCs or T cells enriched from blood (not recorded which). The receptors were sampled from a woman aged 18-29 years with acute COVID-19.

The V call is TRBV9, the J call TRBJ2-1, with 7 bases aligning to TRBD2. Trimming cost V 4 bases and J 9 bases; bases outside gene matches: 16. From germline, CDR1 is SGDLS and CDR2 YYNGEE. The CDR3 is 16 residues long. CDR3 loop: CASSNPYRGGPREQFF. The CDR3 coding sequence is TGTGCCAGCAGCAACCCATATAGGGGAGGGCCGCGTGAGCAGTTCTTC.

The chain uses TRBV24-1 and TRBJ1-3; unclear D gene. In germline, CDR1 is KGHDR, CDR2 SFDVKD. The CDR3 sequence is 11 residues long. With 9 bases removed from V and 2 bases from J, the gap between germline ends came to 4 bases. The CDR3 protein is CATLPGNTIYF. CDR3 DNA sequence: TGTGCCACCCTTCCTGGAAACACCATATATTTT.

This sequence joins TRBV4-2 and TRBJ2-1; 7 bases match TRBD2. V was pared by 7 bases and J by 0 bases, with 9 bases of the junction left unmatched. CDR3 size: 16 residues. Germline V gene data show CDR1 as LGHNA and CDR2 as YNFKEQ. CDR3 nucleotides: TGTGCCAGCACCGTCAGCGGGGAGAGCTCCTACAATGAGCAGTTCTTC. Translated, it gives CASTVSGESSYNEQFF.

The sample holds a few counts of this clone. V and J are TRBV4-1 and TRBJ1-1; D is unresolved. CDR3 size: 13 residues. V gave up 0 bases and J gave up 3 bases, with 5 bases separating them. Germline CDR1 reads MGHRA; CDR2 reads YSYEKL. The CDR3 bases are TGCGCCAGCAGCCAAGATCAGGACACTGAAGCTTTCTTT. It is translated as CASSQDQDTEAFF.

This rearrangement joins TRBV5-8 to TRBJ1-5; D perhaps matches TRBD1 (5 bases). This CDR3 contains 16 residues. Germline V gene sequence: CDR1 SGHTS, CDR2 YDEGEE. The V and J ends lost 3 bases and 1 base respectively, with 14 bases between them. The CDR3 sequence is CASSSGGGVSNQPQHF. The CDR3 nucleotides are TGTGCCAGCAGCTCCGGAGGAGGGGTGAGCAATCAGCCCCAGCATTTT.

Note on this clone: Relative to the germline gene, one junction end is altered; a read error may explain this. The chain is built from TRBV5-1 and TRBJ2-1; tentative D call: TRBD2 (6 bases). The CDR3 totals 13 residues. The germline CDR1 and CDR2 sequences are SGHRS and YFSETQ. This CDR3 is CASSLTSYNEQLF. The DNA of the CDR3 is TGCGCCAGCAGCTTGACTAGCTACAATGAGCAGCTCTTC.

V is TRBV7-2 and J is TRBJ2-5, with TRBD1 matching 7 bases. Germline CDR1 reads SGHTA; CDR2 reads FQGNSA. V trimming: 3 bases; J trimming: 2 bases; junction bases outside the gene matches: 6. This CDR3 has 15 residues. The CDR3 DNA is TGTGCCAGCAGCTTTATAGGGGGCAGACAAGAGACCCAGTACTTC. Translating gives CASSFIGGRQETQYF.

This chain uses TRBV11-3 with TRBJ2-1; D may be TRBD2 (5 bases). This CDR3 is 14 amino acids long. Germline CDR1 reads SGHNT; CDR2 reads YENEEA. V was shortened by 3 bases and J by 4 bases, with 10 bases between the two germline ends. The CDR3 coding sequence is TGTGCCAGCAGCTTTCCCAGCGGTTACAATGAGCAGTTCTTC. This translates into CASSFPSGYNEQFF.

The CDR3 DNA reads as TGTGCCAGCAGCCTTCGGAGTCCTCCTTACGAGCAGTACTTC. This translates into CASSLRSPPYEQYF. The chain is built from TRBV3-1 (or the pseudogene TRBV3-2) and TRBJ2-7; no clear D. Germline lookup yields CDR1 LGHDT and CDR2 YNNKEL (reference sequence). The CDR3 has 14 residues. Trimming shortened V by 4 bases and J by 4 bases, and 14 bases separated the two germline ends.

Here the CDR3 reads CASSYPSGGSTDTQYF. The CDR3 coding sequence is TGTGCCAGCAGTTATCCTAGCGGGGGAAGCACAGATACGCAGTATTTT. The chain couples TRBV25-1 to TRBJ2-3; the match to TRBD2 covers 10 bases. Per germline, CDR1 MGHDK and CDR2 SYGVNS. After removal of 5 bases from V and 0 bases from J, the junction contained 5 bases not matched to a gene. CDR3 length: 16 amino acids. The entire variable domain, with the rest obtained from reference TRBV25-1 and TRBJ2-3, is as follows: EADIYQTPRYLVIGTGKKITLECSQTMGHDKMYWYQQDPGMELHLIHYSYGVNSTEKGDLSSESTVSRIRTEHFPLTLESARPSHTSQYLCASSYPSGGSTDTQYFGPGTRLTVL.

J is TRBJ2-4 and V is TRBV5-5; D ambiguous. This CDR3 spans 14 amino acids. Germline V lookup: CDR1 SGHKS, CDR2 YYEKEE (reference sequence). V was cut by 0 bases and J by 0 bases, with 4 bases left in between. The CDR3 here is CASSLDLAKNIQYF. CDR3 coding DNA: TGTGCCAGCAGCTTGGATCTAGCCAAAAACATTCAGTACTTC.

This rearrangement joins TRBV29-1 to TRBJ2-7, with 9 positions matching TRBD1. Germline CDR1 is SQVTM and CDR2 is ANQGSEA. The CDR3 runs 13 residues. The ends lost 6 bases at V and 2 bases at J; junction bases unmatched: 5. The CDR3 loop is CSVRTGGPYEQYF. The CDR3 coding sequence is TGCAGCGTCCGCACAGGGGGCCCCTACGAGCAGTACTTC.

V is TRBV5-8 and J is TRBJ2-1, with D maybe TRBD1 (5 bases). Between the trimmed V and J ends, which lost 4 bases and 4 bases, there was a span of 12 bases. This CDR3 spans 14 amino acids. Per the germline V gene, CDR1 is SGHTS and CDR2 is YDEGEE. This CDR3 reads CASSLQNRYNEQFF. In DNA, the CDR3 is TGTGCCAGCAGCCTACAGAACAGGTACAATGAGCAGTTCTTC.

Comments on this clone: Within the sample, other DNA sequences also encode this same CDR3. The chain links TRBV9 to TRBJ2-5, with 14 nucleotides matching TRBD2. Trimming removed 4 bases from V and 2 bases from J; junction bases left unmatched: 7. The CDR3 consists of 17 residues. Germline loops: CDR1 SGDLS, CDR2 YYNGEE. The CDR3 region has the DNA TGTGCCAGCAGCACTGGACTAGCGGGAGGTGGTCAAGAGACCCAGTACTTC. Protein product: CASSTGLAGGGQETQYF.

This rearrangement joins TRBV24-1 to TRBJ1-5; 9 positions match TRBD1. Germline V CDR1 and CDR2: KGHDR, SFDVKD. The trim removed 5 bases at V and 0 bases at J, leaving 10 bases unmatched. This CDR3 has 18 amino acids. Written as DNA, the CDR3 is TGTGCCACCAGTGGCAAAGGGGACAGGGATCATAGCAATCAGCCCCAGCATTTT. It yields the protein CATSGKGDRDHSNQPQHF.

The chain carries TRBV28 and TRBJ1-2, with D unclear. V lost 7 bases to trimming and J lost 2 bases, with 14 bases between them. The CDR3 contains 14 residues. From germline, CDR1 is MDHEN and CDR2 SYDVKM. This CDR3 is CASTPLGGNYGYTF. CDR3 sequence (DNA): TGTGCCAGCACTCCGCTCGGAGGAAACTATGGCTACACCTTC.

The chain recombines TRBV27 with TRBJ1-6, with a tentative D call TRBD1 (5 bases). The CDR3 extends over 17 amino acids. Germline CDR1 MNHEY, CDR2 SMNVEV (reference sequence). With 2 bases removed from V and 4 bases from J, the gap between germline ends came to 15 bases. The CDR3 coding sequence is TGTGCCAGCAGTTTAGGGGGTGGCGGGGCGTATAATTCACCCCTCCACTTT. Translating it yields CASSLGGGGAYNSPLHF.

In its sample, this clone is medium-sized. The chain joins TRBV19 to TRBJ1-1; D is uncertain. CDR1 and CDR2 (germline): LNHDA, SQIVND (reference sequence). Trimming shortened V by 1 base and J by 4 bases, and 7 bases separated the two germline ends. The CDR3 sequence is 13 residues long. CDR3: CASSIGVGTEAFF. Written as DNA, the CDR3 is TGTGCCAGTAGTATAGGAGTCGGCACTGAAGCTTTCTTT.

This clone was detected only once. The chain links TRBV28 to TRBJ1-2; weak D call: TRBD1 (5 bases). The CDR3 extends over 14 amino acids. Looked up from germline, CDR1 is MDHEN and CDR2 is SYDVKM. Trimming removed 8 bases from V and 6 bases from J, with 19 bases in between. CDR3 in amino acids: CASFSWTTGDGYTF. CDR3 sequence (DNA): TGTGCCAGCTTTTCCTGGACAACGGGGGATGGCTACACCTTC.

The chain is built from TRBV5-6 and TRBJ2-7, with a possible D match to TRBD1 (6 bases). V lost 4 bases to trimming and J lost 1 base, with 15 bases between them. The CDR3 sequence is 15 residues long. From germline, CDR1 is SGHDT and CDR2 YYEEEE. The CDR3 reads CASSIAPGTSYEQYF. Here the CDR3 DNA reads TGTGCCAGCAGCATAGCCCCCGGGACATCCTACGAGCAGTACTTC. Based on the CDR3 plus reference TRBV5-6 and TRBJ2-7, the full variable domain is DAGVTQSPTHLIKTRGQQVTLRCSPKSGHDTVSWYQQALGQGPQFIFQYYEEEERQRGNFPDRFSGHQFPNYSSELNVNALLLGDSALYLCASSIAPGTSYEQYFGPGTRLTVT.

This sequence joins TRBV3-1 (or the pseudogene TRBV3-2) and TRBJ1-2; the D is unclear. Trimming left V 3 bases short and J 8 bases short, with 16 bases between. This CDR3 is 14 amino acids long. Looked up from germline, CDR1 is LGHDT and CDR2 is YNNKEL (reference sequence). Here the CDR3 DNA reads TGTGCCAGCAGCCACGGGTCGGCGAAAGGAGGCTACACCTTC. Amino acids: CASSHGSAKGGYTF.

The CDR3 nucleotides are TGTGCCAGCAGCCTCGACAGGGGGCTTGGCTACACCTTC. It codes for CASSLDRGLGYTF. This chain joins TRBV11-2 and TRBJ1-2, with 10 bases aligning to TRBD1. After removal of 5 bases from V and 7 bases from J, the junction contained 4 bases not matched to a gene. This CDR3 comprises 13 residues. The germline CDR1 and CDR2 sequences are SGHAT and FQNNGV.

A single count supports this clone. V and J are TRBV11-3 and TRBJ2-5; possible D gene TRBD1, 5 bases. Looked up from germline, CDR1 is SGHNT and CDR2 is YENEEA. The CDR3 totals 14 residues. The germline V and J ends were trimmed by 1 base and 5 bases, with 11 bases remaining between them. This CDR3 reads CASSLGGRSETQYF. As DNA, the CDR3 is TGTGCCAGCAGCTTAGGGGGCCGCTCGGAGACCCAGTACTTC.

CDR3 amino acids: CASSESGEETQYF. Here the CDR3 DNA reads TGTGCCAGCAGTGAATCGGGGGAAGAGACCCAGTACTTC. This chain links TRBV25-1 with TRBJ2-5; D possibly corresponds to TRBD2 (6 bases). This CDR3 contains 13 residues. V was trimmed by 1 base and J by 3 bases, leaving 6 bases between them. CDR1 and CDR2 from the germline V gene are MGHDK and SYGVNS.

The chain is built from TRBV7-3 and TRBJ1-3, with 7 positions matching TRBD1. Germline V gives CDR1 SGHTA, CDR2 FQGTGA. The CDR3 is 16 residues long. The V segment lost 1 base and the J segment 1 base; nucleotides outside the gene matches: 4. For the CDR3, the DNA is TGTGCCAGCAGCTTAATCGCAGGGGGATCTGGAAACACCATATATTTT. Translation gives CASSLIAGGSGNTIYF.

This clone has just one count. The chain is built from TRBV5-6 and TRBJ2-1; TRBD2 matches at 14 bases. Germline values: CDR1 SGHDT, CDR2 YYEEEE. With 5 bases clipped from V and 7 bases from J, the junction kept 17 bases outside the gene matches. The CDR3 has 19 residues. As DNA, the CDR3 is TGTGCCAGCAGTTCCCCCTCCCAGTTTGGGACTAGCGGGAGTAATGAGCAGTTCTTC. This translates into CASSSPSQFGTSGSNEQFF.

This clone has just one count. The chain has TRBV7-9 and TRBJ1-2; 8 nucleotides agree with TRBD1. V shed 5 bases, J shed 0 bases, and the junction held 8 bases outside the gene matches. The V gene's germline CDR1 is SEHNR and CDR2 FQNEAQ (reference sequence). The length of the CDR3 is 16 residues. The chain's CDR3 is CASSLGTGASNYGYTF. DNA of the CDR3: TGTGCCAGCAGCCTCGGGACAGGCGCTTCTAACTATGGCTACACCTTC.

The gene calls are TRBV2 and TRBJ1-1; 10 bases agree with TRBD1. The CDR3 loop spans 14 amino acids. With 6 bases clipped from V and 3 bases from J, the junction kept 4 bases outside the gene matches. Germline assignment: CDR1 SNHLY and CDR2 FYNNEI. CDR3 sequence: CASRAGTGDTEAFF. CDR3 nucleotides: TGTGCCAGCAGAGCCGGGACAGGGGACACTGAAGCTTTCTTT.